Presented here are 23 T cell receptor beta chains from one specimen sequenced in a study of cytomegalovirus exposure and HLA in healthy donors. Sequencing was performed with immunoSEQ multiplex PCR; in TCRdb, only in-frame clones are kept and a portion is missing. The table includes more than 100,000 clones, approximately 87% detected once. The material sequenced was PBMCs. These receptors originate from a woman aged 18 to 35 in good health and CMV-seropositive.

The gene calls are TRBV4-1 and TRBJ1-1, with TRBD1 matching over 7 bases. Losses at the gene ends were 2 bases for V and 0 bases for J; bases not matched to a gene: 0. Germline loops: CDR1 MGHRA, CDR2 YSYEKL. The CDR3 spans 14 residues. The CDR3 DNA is TGCGCCAGCAGCCAAAGGGGGCTGAACACTGAAGCTTTCTTT. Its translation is CASSQRGLNTEAFF.

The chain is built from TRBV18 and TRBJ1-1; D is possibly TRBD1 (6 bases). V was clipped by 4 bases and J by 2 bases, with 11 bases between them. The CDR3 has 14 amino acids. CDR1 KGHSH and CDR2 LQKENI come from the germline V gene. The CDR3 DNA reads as TGTGCCAGCTCACGACAGGCTTTTAACACTGAAGCTTTCTTT. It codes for CASSRQAFNTEAFF. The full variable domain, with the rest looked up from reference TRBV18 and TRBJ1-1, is NAGVMQNPRHLVRRRGQEARLRCSPMKGHSHVYWYRQLPEEGLKFMVYLQKENIIDESGMPKERFSAEFPKEGPSILRIQQVVRGDSAAYFCASSRQAFNTEAFFGQGTRLTVV.

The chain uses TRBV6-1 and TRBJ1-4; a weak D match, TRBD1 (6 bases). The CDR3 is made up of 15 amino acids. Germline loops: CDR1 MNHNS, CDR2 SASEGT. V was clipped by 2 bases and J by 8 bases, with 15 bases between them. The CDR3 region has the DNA TGTGCCAGCAGTGAATGGCAGGGAAGGGGGGAAAAACTGTTTTTT. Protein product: CASSEWQGRGEKLFF.

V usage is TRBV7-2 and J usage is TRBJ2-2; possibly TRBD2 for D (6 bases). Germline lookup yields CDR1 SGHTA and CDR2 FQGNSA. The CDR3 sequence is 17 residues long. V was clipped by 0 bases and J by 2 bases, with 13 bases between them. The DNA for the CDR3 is TGTGCCAGCAGCTTAGCCGGGACTCTATTAAACACCGGGGAGCTGTTTTTT. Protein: CASSLAGTLLNTGELFF.

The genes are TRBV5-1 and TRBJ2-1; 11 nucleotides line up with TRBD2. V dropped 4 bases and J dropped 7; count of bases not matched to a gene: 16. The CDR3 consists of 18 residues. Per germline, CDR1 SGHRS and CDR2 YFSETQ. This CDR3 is CASSPGRLAGPRVNEQFF. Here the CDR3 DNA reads TGCGCCAGCAGCCCAGGAAGACTAGCGGGGCCCCGAGTAAATGAGCAGTTCTTC.

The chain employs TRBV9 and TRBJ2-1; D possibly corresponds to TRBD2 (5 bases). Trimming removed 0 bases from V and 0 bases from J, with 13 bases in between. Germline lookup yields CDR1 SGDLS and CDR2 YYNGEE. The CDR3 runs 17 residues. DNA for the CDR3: TGTGCCAGCAGCGTAGCGGGCAACCGGGGCTCCTACAATGAGCAGTTCTTC. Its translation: CASSVAGNRGSYNEQFF.

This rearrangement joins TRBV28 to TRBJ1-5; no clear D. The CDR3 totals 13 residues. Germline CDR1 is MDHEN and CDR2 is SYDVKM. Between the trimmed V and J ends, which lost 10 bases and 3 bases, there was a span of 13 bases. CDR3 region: CANGGDINQPQHF. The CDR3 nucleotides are TGTGCCAATGGCGGAGATATCAATCAGCCCCAGCATTTT. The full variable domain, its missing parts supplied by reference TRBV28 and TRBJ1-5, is DVKVTQSSRYLVKRTGEKVFLECVQDMDHENMFWYRQDPGLGLRLIYFSYDVKMKEKGDIPEGYSVSREKKERFSLILESASTNQTSMYLCANGGDINQPQHFGDGTRLSIL.

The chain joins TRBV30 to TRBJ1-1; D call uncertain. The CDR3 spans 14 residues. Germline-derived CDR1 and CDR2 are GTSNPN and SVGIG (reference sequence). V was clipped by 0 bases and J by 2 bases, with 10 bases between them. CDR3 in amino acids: CAWSVLVANTEAFF. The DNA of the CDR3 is TGTGCCTGGAGTGTACTTGTAGCAAACACTGAAGCTTTCTTT.

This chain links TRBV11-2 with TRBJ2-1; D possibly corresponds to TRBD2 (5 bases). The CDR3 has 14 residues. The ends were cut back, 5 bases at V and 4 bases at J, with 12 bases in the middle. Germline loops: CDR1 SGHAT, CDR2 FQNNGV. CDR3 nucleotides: TGTGCCAGCAGCATGACTAATAGTTACAATGAGCAGTTCTTC. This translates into CASSMTNSYNEQFF.

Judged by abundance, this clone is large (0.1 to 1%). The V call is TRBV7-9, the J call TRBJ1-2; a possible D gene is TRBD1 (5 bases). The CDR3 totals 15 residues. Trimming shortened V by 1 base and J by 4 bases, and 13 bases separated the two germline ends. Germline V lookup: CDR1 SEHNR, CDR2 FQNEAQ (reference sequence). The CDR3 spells CASSLGSAGSYGYTF. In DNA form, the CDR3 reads TGTGCCAGCAGCTTAGGGAGCGCAGGGTCCTATGGCTACACCTTC.

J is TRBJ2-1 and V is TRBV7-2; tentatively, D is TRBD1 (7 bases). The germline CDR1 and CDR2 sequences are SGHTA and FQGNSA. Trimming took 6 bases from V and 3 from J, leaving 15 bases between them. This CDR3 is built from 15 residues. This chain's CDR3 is CASRQGGGFYNEQFF. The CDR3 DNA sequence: TGTGCCAGCAGGCAGGGGGGTGGTTTCTACAATGAGCAGTTCTTC.

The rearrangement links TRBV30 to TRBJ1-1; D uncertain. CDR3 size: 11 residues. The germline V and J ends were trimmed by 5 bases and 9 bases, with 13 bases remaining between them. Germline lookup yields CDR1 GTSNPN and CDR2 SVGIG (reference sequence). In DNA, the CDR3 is TGTGCCTGGGGTCGGACGGGAAAAGCTTTCTTT. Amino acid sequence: CAWGRTGKAFF.

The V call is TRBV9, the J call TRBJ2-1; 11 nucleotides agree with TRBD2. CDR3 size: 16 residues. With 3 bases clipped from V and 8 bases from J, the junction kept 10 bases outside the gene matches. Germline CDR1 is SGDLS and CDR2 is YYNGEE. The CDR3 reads CASSDGTSGYRDEQFF. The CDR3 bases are TGTGCCAGCAGCGACGGGACTAGCGGATATAGGGATGAGCAGTTCTTC.

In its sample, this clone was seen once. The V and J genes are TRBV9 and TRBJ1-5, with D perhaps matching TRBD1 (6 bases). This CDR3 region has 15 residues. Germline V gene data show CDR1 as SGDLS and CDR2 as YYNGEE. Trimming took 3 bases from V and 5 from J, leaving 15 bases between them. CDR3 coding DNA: TGTGCCAGCAGCGGCCGTCGACAGGTTCATCAGCCCCAGCATTTT. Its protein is CASSGRRQVHQPQHF.

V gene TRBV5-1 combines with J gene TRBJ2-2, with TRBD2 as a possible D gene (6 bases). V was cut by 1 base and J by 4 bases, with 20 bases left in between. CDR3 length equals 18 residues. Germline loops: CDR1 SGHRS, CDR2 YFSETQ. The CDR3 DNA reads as TGCGCCAGCAGCTTGCCTCGGGGGATTTTAGGAGCCACCGGGGAGCTGTTTTTT. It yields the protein CASSLPRGILGATGELFF.

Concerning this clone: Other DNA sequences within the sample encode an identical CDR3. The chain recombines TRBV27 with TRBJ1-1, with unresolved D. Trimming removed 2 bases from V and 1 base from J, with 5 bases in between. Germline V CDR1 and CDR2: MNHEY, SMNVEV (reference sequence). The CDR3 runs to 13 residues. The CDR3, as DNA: TGTGCCAGCAGTTTAGGGAGGAACACTGAAGCTTTCTTT. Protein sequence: CASSLGRNTEAFF.

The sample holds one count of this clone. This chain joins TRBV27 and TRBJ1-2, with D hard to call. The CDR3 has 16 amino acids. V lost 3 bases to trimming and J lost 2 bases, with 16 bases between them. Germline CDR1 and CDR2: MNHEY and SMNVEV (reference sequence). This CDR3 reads CASSFSPRTGNYGYTF. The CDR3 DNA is TGTGCCAGCAGTTTCTCCCCTCGGACGGGGAACTATGGCTACACCTTC.

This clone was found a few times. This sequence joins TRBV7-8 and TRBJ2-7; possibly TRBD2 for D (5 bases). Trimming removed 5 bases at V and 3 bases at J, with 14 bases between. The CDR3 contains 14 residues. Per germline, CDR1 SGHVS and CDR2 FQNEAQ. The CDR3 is CASSLSPGSYEQYF. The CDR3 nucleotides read TGTGCCAGCAGCCTCTCCCCTGGGAGCTACGAGCAGTACTTC.

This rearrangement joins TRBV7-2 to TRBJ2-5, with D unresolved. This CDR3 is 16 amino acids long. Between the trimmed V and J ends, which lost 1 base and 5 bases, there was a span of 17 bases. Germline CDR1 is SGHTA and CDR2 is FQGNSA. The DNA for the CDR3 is TGTGCCAGCAGCTTAGGGTTGAGAGGCCCCTGGGAGACCCAGTACTTC. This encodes CASSLGLRGPWETQYF.

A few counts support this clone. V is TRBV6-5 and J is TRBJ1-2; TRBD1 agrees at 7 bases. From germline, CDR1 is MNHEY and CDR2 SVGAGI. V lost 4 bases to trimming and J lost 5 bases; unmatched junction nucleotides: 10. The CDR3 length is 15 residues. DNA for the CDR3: TGTGCCAGCAGTTCCATAGGAGGGGGCGGGTATGGCTACACCTTC. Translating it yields CASSSIGGGGYGYTF.

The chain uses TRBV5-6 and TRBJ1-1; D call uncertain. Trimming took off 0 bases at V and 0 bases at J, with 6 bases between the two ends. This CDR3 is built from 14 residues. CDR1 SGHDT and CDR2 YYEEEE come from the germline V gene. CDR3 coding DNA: TGTGCCAGCAGCTTGGGAGGAATGAACACTGAAGCTTTCTTT. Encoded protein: CASSLGGMNTEAFF.

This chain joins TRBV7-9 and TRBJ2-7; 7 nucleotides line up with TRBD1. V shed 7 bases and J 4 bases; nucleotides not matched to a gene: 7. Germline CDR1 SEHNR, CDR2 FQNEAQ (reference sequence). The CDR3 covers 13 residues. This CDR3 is CASTRDSLYEQYF. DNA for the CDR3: TGTGCCAGCACTCGGGACAGCCTTTACGAGCAGTACTTC. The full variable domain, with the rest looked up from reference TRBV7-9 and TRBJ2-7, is DTGVSQNPRHKITKRGQNVTFRCDPISEHNRLYWYRQTLGQGPEFLTYFQNEAQLEKSRLLSDRFSAERPKGSFSTLEIQRTEQGDSAMYLCASTRDSLYEQYFGPGTRLTVT.

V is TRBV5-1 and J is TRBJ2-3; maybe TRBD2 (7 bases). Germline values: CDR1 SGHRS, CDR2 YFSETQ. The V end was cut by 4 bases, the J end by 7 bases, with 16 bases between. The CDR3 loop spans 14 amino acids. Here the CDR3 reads CASSLGAGANTQYF. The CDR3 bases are TGCGCCAGCAGCCTGGGGGCGGGGGCGAATACGCAGTATTTT.